This record covers a single T cell receptor beta chain. CDR3 size: 15 residues. CDR1 and CDR2 from the germline V gene are LGHNA and YNFKEQ. With 4 bases clipped from V and 3 bases from J, the junction kept 7 bases outside the gene matches. The source of the sample is a study of OX40 agonist ivuxolimab in advanced cancers. Across the whole study: Patients received the agonistic anti-OX40 (CD134) antibody ivuxolimab.

TCRdb's copy holds only in-frame clones and misses some; the assay was immunoSEQ multiplex PCR. The data hold roughly 15,000 clones, with over 75% observed a single time. V usage is TRBV4-2 and J usage is TRBJ2-3; 7 nucleotides line up with TRBD2. This receptor was obtained from an adult with an advanced solid tumor such as melanoma, head and neck, liver or kidney cancer. The starting material was CD4+ or CD8+ T cells sorted from blood, obtained in a trial of the OX40 agonist ivuxolimab. CDR3 DNA: TGTGCCAGCAGCCCCCACGGGGGAGGGACAGATACGCAGTATTTT. Translated, it gives CASSPHGGGTDTQYF.